Below are 25 T cell receptor beta chains sequenced from a single sample in a study of blood T cell repertoires in COVID-19. TCRdb's table, derived via immunoSEQ multiplex PCR, lists solely in-frame clones and lacks some. Counted here are 240,000 or so clones, about 89% occurring once; the ten biggest clones make up roughly 10%. The material sequenced was PBMCs or T cells enriched from blood (not recorded which). Receptors were obtained from a man in his forties or fifties who had recovered from COVID-19.

Here the CDR3 reads CASSKRDRGSNQPQHF. CDR3 in DNA: TGTGCCAGCAGCAAAAGGGACAGAGGGAGCAATCAGCCCCAGCATTTT. This chain joins TRBV9 and TRBJ1-5, with 7 bases identical to TRBD1. CDR3 length: 16 amino acids. After removal of 4 bases from V and 1 base from J, the junction contained 8 bases not matched to a gene. Germline loops: CDR1 SGDLS, CDR2 YYNGEE. The entire variable domain, with the rest obtained from reference TRBV9 and TRBJ1-5, is as follows: DSGVTQTPKHLITATGQRVTLRCSPRSGDLSVYWYQQSLDQGLQFLIQYYNGEERAKGNILERFSAQQFPDLHSELNLSSLELGDSALYFCASSKRDRGSNQPQHFGDGTRLSIL.

This clone was recorded at least ten times. The CDR3: CASSPPDKAYEKLFF. Written as DNA, the CDR3 is TGTGCCAGCTCACCACCCGATAAAGCCTATGAAAAACTGTTTTTT. This chain joins TRBV18 and TRBJ1-4; no clear D. The CDR3 spans 15 residues. Germline CDR1 KGHSH, CDR2 LQKENI. Trimming stripped 0 bases from V and 6 bases from J, with 11 bases between.

This chain connects TRBV12-3 or TRBV12-4 to TRBJ1-5; 10 bases map to TRBD1. V shed 6 bases and J 6 bases; nucleotides not matched to a gene: 2. CDR3 length: 13 amino acids. The CDR3 spells CASSWDRGQPQHF. The CDR3 nucleotides are TGTGCCAGCAGCTGGGACAGGGGTCAGCCCCAGCATTTT.

The CDR3 spells CASENLGGELFF. DNA of the CDR3: TGTGCCAGTGAGAACCTAGGCGGGGAGCTGTTTTTT. The chain employs TRBV6-5 and TRBJ2-2; D call uncertain. The ends were cut back, 9 bases at V and 7 bases at J, with 12 bases in the middle. Germline CDR1 reads MNHEY; CDR2 reads SVGAGI. The CDR3 length is 12 residues.

The J gene is TRBJ2-7, the V gene TRBV5-1; TRBD1 might be the D (5 bases). CDR3 length equals 12 residues. V was trimmed by 3 bases and J by 6 bases, leaving 10 bases between them. Germline lookup yields CDR1 SGHRS and CDR2 YFSETQ. CDR3 nucleotide sequence: TGCGCCAGCAGCTACTCAGGGCCCGAGCAGTACTTC. Its protein is CASSYSGPEQYF.

This sequence joins TRBV19 and TRBJ1-3; perhaps TRBD1 as D (6 bases). Germline CDR1 is LNHDA and CDR2 is SQIVND (reference sequence). Trimming took 11 bases from V and 3 from J, leaving 11 bases between them. The CDR3 is 12 amino acids. The CDR3 region has the DNA TGTGCCGGCCACAGGGTTGGAAACACCATATATTTT. As protein: CAGHRVGNTIYF.

The rearrangement uses TRBV6-1 and TRBJ2-3, with 10 bases lining up with TRBD2. The CDR3 totals 17 residues. Trimming cost V 3 bases and J 4 bases; bases outside gene matches: 10. The germline CDR1 and CDR2 sequences are MNHNS and SASEGT. CDR3 DNA: TGTGCCAGCAGTGACTACAAACTAGCGGGGAGGGCAGATACGCAGTATTTT. This sequence encodes CASSDYKLAGRADTQYF.

The genes are TRBV30 and TRBJ1-4, with TRBD1 as a possible D gene (5 bases). Looked up from germline, CDR1 is GTSNPN and CDR2 is SVGIG (reference sequence). The CDR3 has 13 residues. The germline V and J ends were trimmed by 4 bases and 7 bases, with 13 bases remaining between them. CDR3 nucleotide sequence: TGTGCCTGGACCCCCGGAGGGGTTGAAAAACTGTTTTTT. It yields the protein CAWTPGGVEKLFF. Supplemented by reference TRBV30 and TRBJ1-4, the full variable domain reads SQTIHQWPATLVQPVGSPLSLECTVEGTSNPNLYWYRQAAGRGLQLLFYSVGIGQISSEVPQNLSASRPQDRQFILSSKKLLLSDSGFYLCAWTPGGVEKLFFGSGTQLSVL.

The chain has TRBV5-6 and TRBJ1-6; 7 bases align to TRBD1. The germline V gene has CDR1 SGHDT and CDR2 YYEEEE. Unmatched junction bases numbered 14, after V lost 4 bases and J lost 10 bases. This CDR3 comprises 16 residues. This chain's CDR3 is CASSVPVPGGNSPLHF. In DNA form, the CDR3 reads TGTGCCAGCAGCGTCCCCGTCCCAGGGGGGAACTCACCCCTCCACTTT.

V gene TRBV28 combines with J gene TRBJ1-2, with 9 bases fitting TRBD1. This CDR3 contains 16 residues. Germline CDR1 reads MDHEN; CDR2 reads SYDVKM. J gave up 1 base and V 3 bases, and 6 bases lay outside the gene matches. The CDR3 protein is CASSLGQGVVNYGYTF. CDR3 coding DNA: TGTGCCAGCAGTTTGGGACAGGGTGTGGTTAACTATGGCTACACCTTC.

This chain's CDR3 is CASSLITGTNHYEQYF. CDR3 DNA: TGTGCCAGCTCACTGATTACCGGGACTAATCACTACGAGCAGTACTTC. The chain joins TRBV18 to TRBJ2-7; 7 positions match TRBD2. The CDR3 length is 16 residues. V lost 4 bases, J lost 3 bases, and 12 bases stayed unmatched. Germline V gene lookup returns CDR1 KGHSH and CDR2 LQKENI.

In its sample, this clone was seen a few times. Additional DNA sequences in this sample encode the identical CDR3. The J gene is TRBJ2-7, the V gene TRBV12-3 or TRBV12-4; D is perhaps TRBD2 (5 bases). The CDR3 totals 12 residues. With 1 base removed from V and 5 bases from J, the gap between germline ends came to 6 bases. For the CDR3, the DNA is TGTGCCAGCAGTTTAGGAGGGAACGAGCAGTACTTC. Protein product: CASSLGGNEQYF.

The chain couples TRBV19 to TRBJ1-5; 9 positions match TRBD1. CDR3 length: 20 residues. Germline V gene data show CDR1 as LNHDA and CDR2 as SQIVND (reference sequence). The V and J ends lost 5 bases and 1 base, in that order; junction bases with no gene match: 18. Here the CDR3 reads CASSSLPGQGSGASNQPQHF. As DNA, the CDR3 is TGTGCCAGTAGTTCGCTCCCGGGACAGGGATCCGGTGCGAGCAATCAGCCCCAGCATTTT. The variable domain in full, completed from reference TRBV19 and TRBJ1-5, reads DGGITQSPKYLFRKEGQNVTLSCEQNLNHDAMYWYRQDPGQGLRLIYYSQIVNDFQKGDIAEGYSVSREKKESFPLTVTSAQKNPTAFYLCASSSLPGQGSGASNQPQHFGDGTRLSIL.

This clone was counted a single time. V gene TRBV10-3 combines with J gene TRBJ2-1, with 14 nucleotides matching TRBD2. The CDR3 covers 18 residues. The J segment lost 1 base and the V segment lost 4 bases, leaving 6 bases of the junction unmatched. Germline-derived CDR1 and CDR2 are ENHRY and SYGVKD. CDR3 DNA sequence: TGTGCCATCAGTGGGGGACTAGCGGGAGAGTGGTCCTACAATGAGCAGTTCTTC. Its translation is CAISGGLAGEWSYNEQFF.

V usage is TRBV7-4 and J usage is TRBJ2-5, with D possibly being TRBD2 (5 bases). Germline assignment: CDR1 SGHVT and CDR2 SQSDAQ. The CDR3 loop spans 17 amino acids. Trimming cost V 1 base and J 4 bases, with 19 bases left between them. For the CDR3, the DNA is TGTGCCAGCAGCTTAGGTAGGACCGGGGTTCTTCGAGAGACCCAGTACTTC. It codes for CASSLGRTGVLRETQYF.

This chain uses TRBV9 with TRBJ1-4; perhaps TRBD1 as D (6 bases). V lost 4 bases and J lost 5, with 21 bases in between. This CDR3 spans 17 amino acids. Germline CDR1 and CDR2: SGDLS and YYNGEE. CDR3 loop: CASSPQGSTLINEKLFF. Here the CDR3 DNA reads TGTGCCAGCAGCCCACAGGGATCGACTTTGATAAATGAAAAACTGTTTTTT.

The rearrangement joins TRBV12-5 to TRBJ1-1; D is possibly TRBD1 (5 bases). In germline, CDR1 is LGHNT, CDR2 FRNRAP. The CDR3 is made up of 15 amino acids. Trimming shortened V by 7 bases and J by 2 bases, and 17 bases separated the two germline ends. The CDR3 reads CASAPPTELNTEAFF. CDR3 nucleotide sequence: TGTGCTAGTGCCCCCCCGACAGAACTTAACACTGAAGCTTTCTTT.

The sample holds one count of this clone. The V gene is TRBV19, the J gene TRBJ1-2, with D possibly matching TRBD1 (6 bases). The CDR3 spans 12 residues. CDR1 LNHDA and CDR2 SQIVND come from the germline V gene (reference sequence). The V end lost 6 bases, the J end lost 5 bases, and 10 bases lay between the germline ends. CDR3 sequence: CASRQGDYGYTF. DNA for the CDR3: TGTGCCAGTAGACAGGGAGATTATGGCTACACCTTC.

This chain connects TRBV3-1 (or the pseudogene TRBV3-2) to TRBJ1-2, with TRBD1 as a possible D gene (5 bases). The CDR3 sequence is 15 residues long. Germline values: CDR1 LGHDT, CDR2 YNNKEL (reference sequence). Between the trimmed V and J ends, which lost 0 bases and 3 bases, there was a span of 11 bases. The CDR3 here is CASSQEGRVDYGYTF. As DNA, the CDR3 is TGTGCCAGCAGCCAAGAAGGCAGGGTCGACTATGGCTACACCTTC.

This clone was recorded a few times. The CDR3 region has the DNA TGTGCCAGCAGCTTAGTCTGGAGCTCCTATAATTCACCCCTCCACTTT. It is translated as CASSLVWSSYNSPLHF. The V call is TRBV7-2, the J call TRBJ1-6, with D unclear. The CDR3 is made up of 16 amino acids. The V and J ends lost 1 base and 0 bases respectively, with 7 bases between them. Germline loops: CDR1 SGHTA, CDR2 FQGNSA.

There are a few counts of this clone. The rearrangement uses TRBV19 and TRBJ2-6; D is ambiguous. Germline-derived CDR1 and CDR2 are LNHDA and SQIVND (reference sequence). The CDR3 consists of 15 residues. V was cut by 9 bases and J by 0 bases, with 12 bases left in between. The chain's CDR3 is CASLTPNSGANVLTF. CDR3 DNA sequence: TGTGCCAGCTTGACACCTAACTCTGGGGCCAACGTCCTGACTTTC. Looking up the rest from reference TRBV19 and TRBJ2-6 gives the full variable domain: DGGITQSPKYLFRKEGQNVTLSCEQNLNHDAMYWYRQDPGQGLRLIYYSQIVNDFQKGDIAEGYSVSREKKESFPLTVTSAQKNPTAFYLCASLTPNSGANVLTFGAGSRLTVL.

The chain uses TRBV5-4 and TRBJ1-3, with unresolved D. Germline V gene lookup returns CDR1 SGHNT and CDR2 YYREEE (reference sequence). V was clipped by 2 bases and J by 0 bases, with 12 bases between them. CDR3 length: 16 amino acids. The CDR3 sequence is CASSLRRADSGNTIYF. The CDR3 DNA is TGTGCCAGCAGCTTACGGAGGGCGGACTCTGGAAACACCATATATTTT.

This clone has a single count. This chain uses TRBV6-4 with TRBJ1-2, with 8 positions matching TRBD1. The CDR3 runs 13 residues. Germline V CDR1 and CDR2: MRHNA, SNTAGT. Trimming cost V 8 bases and J 10 bases; bases outside gene matches: 12. The CDR3 coding sequence is TGTGCCAGCCCGAGGGGACAGGTCTATAACTACACCTTC. Amino acid sequence: CASPRGQVYNYTF.

J is TRBJ2-1 and V is TRBV7-2; 7 bases line up with TRBD2. Losses at the gene ends were 5 bases for V and 13 bases for J; bases not matched to a gene: 11. Germline V lookup: CDR1 SGHTA, CDR2 FQGNSA. The CDR3 is 13 amino acids. The DNA for the CDR3 is TGTGCCAGCAGCCCGAGAAGTGGGACTAATCAGTTCTTC. Translation gives CASSPRSGTNQFF.

This clone was seen only once. The chain employs TRBV6-2 or TRBV6-3 and TRBJ2-2; 7 bases fit TRBD2. The CDR3 has 16 residues. Trimming at V came to 2 bases and at J to 4 bases, leaving 7 bases not matched to a gene. CDR1 MNHEY and CDR2 SVGEGT come from the germline V gene. In nucleotides, the CDR3 is TGTGCCAGCAGTTACCTGGGCGGGAGCGGCACCGGGGAGCTGTTTTTT. Its protein product is CASSYLGGSGTGELFF.